This entry lists 24 T cell receptor beta chains sequenced from one sample in a study of siplizumab effects on memory and regulatory T cells. The data were produced by immunoSEQ multiplex PCR, yet TCRdb's version contains in-frame clones alone and is incomplete. The table lists about 50,000 clones, more than 85% of them singletons. Specimen: naive CD8+ T cells sorted from blood. The receptor set was obtained from a human donor in good health.

This sequence joins TRBV9 and TRBJ2-7; weak D call: TRBD2 (7 bases). The CDR3 totals 16 residues. The V end lost 0 bases, the J end lost 6 bases, and 19 bases lay between the germline ends. Germline CDR1 and CDR2: SGDLS and YYNGEE. In DNA form, the CDR3 reads TGTGCCAGCAGCGTAGAAGGGGGAGGGTTAGTCGGCGAGCAGTACTTC. Translation gives CASSVEGGGLVGEQYF.

V gene TRBV10-1 combines with J gene TRBJ1-5; D is possibly TRBD1 (5 bases). The CDR3 loop spans 15 amino acids. Trimming took 3 bases from V and 2 from J, leaving 11 bases between them. Germline V CDR1 and CDR2: WNHNN, SYGVQD (reference sequence). The CDR3 here is CASSEVVGGNQPQHF. CDR3 coding DNA: TGCGCCAGCAGTGAAGTGGTAGGGGGCAATCAGCCCCAGCATTTT.

V gene TRBV6-1 combines with J gene TRBJ2-3, with 8 bases aligning to TRBD1. J gave up 3 bases and V 2 bases, and 10 bases lay outside the gene matches. Germline V gene lookup returns CDR1 MNHNS and CDR2 SASEGT. This CDR3 comprises 17 residues. CDR3 sequence: CASSEYSTGGPTDTQYF. CDR3 in DNA: TGTGCCAGCAGTGAATATTCTACAGGGGGGCCTACAGATACGCAGTATTTT.

The chain couples TRBV19 to TRBJ1-5; TRBD1 matches at 7 bases. The trim removed 2 bases at V and 4 bases at J, leaving 5 bases unmatched. In germline, CDR1 is LNHDA, CDR2 SQIVND (reference sequence). The CDR3 has 15 amino acids. This CDR3 is CASSIYGQANQPQHF. In nucleotides, the CDR3 is TGTGCCAGTAGTATATACGGACAGGCAAATCAGCCCCAGCATTTT.

The V call is TRBV11-2, the J call TRBJ2-7, with 7 bases aligning to TRBD1. Looked up from germline, CDR1 is SGHAT and CDR2 is FQNNGV. The CDR3 is 16 amino acids. After removal of 5 bases from V and 0 bases from J, the junction contained 10 bases not matched to a gene. The CDR3 coding sequence is TGTGCCAGCAGCCGAGGGGGCGGGTTTAGCTCCTACGAGCAGTACTTC. It encodes CASSRGGGFSSYEQYF.

This clone has more than one count but fewer than ten. V usage is TRBV19 and J usage is TRBJ2-7; D is possibly TRBD2 (6 bases). The CDR3 runs 15 residues. Germline lookup yields CDR1 LNHDA and CDR2 SQIVND (reference sequence). V was pared by 5 bases and J by 5 bases, with 19 bases between. The CDR3 loop reads CASSLIGTGYDEQYF. The CDR3 region has the DNA TGTGCCAGTAGTCTCATAGGGACTGGATATGACGAGCAGTACTTC.

The chain recombines TRBV2 with TRBJ1-2; unclear D gene. Germline lookup yields CDR1 SNHLY and CDR2 FYNNEI. The CDR3 has 13 residues. The V and J ends lost 3 bases and 3 bases respectively, with 8 bases between them. The CDR3 loop is CASSDEGHYGYTF. CDR3 DNA: TGTGCCAGCAGTGACGAGGGCCACTATGGCTACACCTTC.

The chain joins TRBV9 to TRBJ2-7; the D call may be TRBD1 or TRBD2 (6 bases each). The CDR3 has 13 residues. The germline gives CDR1 SGDLS, CDR2 YYNGEE. V shed 0 bases and J shed 6 bases, with 10 bases lying between them. The CDR3 DNA reads as TGTGCCAGCAGCGTAGCATGGGGGGCCGAGCAGTACTTC. Its translation: CASSVAWGAEQYF.

The chain carries TRBV19 and TRBJ2-1; 8 bases match TRBD2. Germline loops: CDR1 LNHDA, CDR2 SQIVND (reference sequence). The trim removed 7 bases at V and 2 bases at J, leaving 4 bases unmatched. The CDR3 covers 14 residues. Written as DNA, the CDR3 is TGTGCCAGTAAGACTAGCGAGCCCTACAATGAGCAGTTCTTC. Translating gives CASKTSEPYNEQFF.

The chain combines TRBV28 with TRBJ2-7; no reliable D call. Germline loops: CDR1 MDHEN, CDR2 SYDVKM. Trimming pared 6 bases from V and 4 bases from J, leaving 22 bases between. The CDR3 covers 16 residues. CDR3 nucleotide sequence: TGTGCCAGCAGCCCTATTCTAGTTCTCTCTAAGTACGAGCAGTACTTC. It encodes CASSPILVLSKYEQYF.

This chain uses TRBV2 with TRBJ2-1, with 12 bases lining up with TRBD2. Losses at the gene ends were 5 bases for V and 4 bases for J; bases not matched to a gene: 3. The germline V gene encodes CDR1 SNHLY and CDR2 FYNNEI. The CDR3 runs to 15 residues. The CDR3 DNA reads TGTGCCAGCAGTCCTAGCGGGGGGGAGTACAATGAGCAGTTCTTC. This gives the protein CASSPSGGEYNEQFF.

The chain employs TRBV5-1 and TRBJ1-1; D ambiguous. The CDR3 contains 17 residues. In germline, CDR1 is SGHRS, CDR2 YFSETQ. V gave up 0 bases and J gave up 1 base, with 16 bases separating them. As DNA, the CDR3 is TGCGCCAGCAGCTTGGATAGAGCCGGCACAAAGAACACTGAAGCTTTCTTT. Protein sequence: CASSLDRAGTKNTEAFF.

The gene calls are TRBV7-2 and TRBJ2-7, with D possibly matching TRBD1 (5 bases). V was cut by 5 bases and J by 5 bases, with 16 bases left in between. Germline CDR1 and CDR2: SGHTA and FQGNSA. This CDR3 has 14 amino acids. CDR3 nucleotides: TGTGCCAGCAGCGAAGACAGTTATTCTGACGAGCAGTACTTC. Its translation is CASSEDSYSDEQYF.

The V call is TRBV30, the J call TRBJ2-3, with TRBD2 matching over 7 bases. The germline gives CDR1 GTSNPN, CDR2 SVGIG (reference sequence). Trimming removed 1 base from V and 6 bases from J; junction bases left unmatched: 4. CDR3 size: 13 residues. This CDR3 is CAWSGGSKDTQYF. The DNA of the CDR3 is TGTGCCTGGAGTGGCGGGAGTAAGGATACGCAGTATTTT.

The chain couples TRBV27 to TRBJ2-3; tentatively, D is TRBD1 or TRBD2 (5 bases each). The germline V gene encodes CDR1 MNHEY and CDR2 SMNVEV (reference sequence). Trimming pared 6 bases from V and 0 bases from J, leaving 16 bases between. The CDR3 runs 16 residues. The CDR3 region has the DNA TGTGCCAGCAGCCGCGTACGGGGCCCTAGCACAGATACGCAGTATTTT. Amino acid sequence: CASSRVRGPSTDTQYF.

The chain carries TRBV7-9 and TRBJ1-4; D uncertain. Germline V gene sequence: CDR1 SEHNR, CDR2 FQNEAQ (reference sequence). The CDR3 spans 14 residues. The V gene lost 3 bases and the J gene lost 0 bases, with 5 bases spanning the gap. CDR3 loop: CASSFLATNEKLFF. The CDR3 DNA reads TGTGCCAGCAGCTTCTTGGCAACTAATGAAAAACTGTTTTTT.

In its sample, this clone was seen a few times. This chain connects TRBV10-1 to TRBJ1-2; 7 bases are a match to TRBD1. V dropped 3 bases and J dropped 4; count of bases not matched to a gene: 11. Germline lookup yields CDR1 WNHNN and CDR2 SYGVQD (reference sequence). The CDR3 consists of 16 residues. CDR3 nucleotide sequence: TGCGCCAGCAGTGATGGGCAGGGGGTCTCGAGCTATGGCTACACCTTC. It specifies CASSDGQGVSSYGYTF.

V and J are TRBV5-6 and TRBJ2-5, with 9 bases aligning to TRBD2. With the DNA end fitting TRBJ2-7 better, the J assignment may be wrong. This CDR3 has 15 residues. Germline lookup yields CDR1 SGHDT and CDR2 YYEEEE. The CDR3 DNA is TGTGCCAGCAGCCAGGGACTAGCTCGGATCTACGAGCAGTACTTC. Its protein is CASSQGLARIYEQYF.

The V call is TRBV9, the J call TRBJ2-1; D remains unclear. V was shortened by 0 bases and J by 5 bases, with 9 bases between the two germline ends. CDR1 is SGDLS, CDR2 YYNGEE, per germline. The CDR3 contains 14 residues. CDR3 DNA: TGTGCCAGCAGCGTAGGTGGCGCTAACAATGAGCAGTTCTTC. This gives the protein CASSVGGANNEQFF.

The genes are TRBV29-1 and TRBJ2-2; unclear D gene. This CDR3 is 11 amino acids long. Germline V lookup: CDR1 SQVTM, CDR2 ANQGSEA. Trimming shortened V by 4 bases and J by 4 bases, and 4 bases separated the two germline ends. The CDR3 DNA sequence: TGCAGCGTTGGAAGCACCGGGGAGCTGTTTTTT. It encodes CSVGSTGELFF.

This chain joins TRBV7-2 and TRBJ2-5; TRBD2 is a possible D gene (5 bases). The CDR3 extends over 15 amino acids. In germline, CDR1 is SGHTA, CDR2 FQGNSA. Trimming left V 1 base short and J 9 bases short, with 18 bases between. The CDR3 DNA reads as TGTGCCAGCAGCTTAGGATCATTAGCACCGGGATCCCAGTACTTC. As protein: CASSLGSLAPGSQYF.

The CDR3 here is CASSQGQTYEQYF. CDR3 sequence (DNA): TGCGCCAGCAGCCAAGGACAGACCTACGAGCAGTACTTC. V and J are TRBV4-1 and TRBJ2-7, with D perhaps matching TRBD1 (5 bases). CDR1 is MGHRA and CDR2 is YSYEKL in the germline V gene. V lost 1 base and J lost 2, with 6 bases in between. This CDR3 contains 13 residues.

The rearrangement links TRBV19 to TRBJ1-1, with D unresolved. CDR3 length: 13 residues. Trimming stripped 4 bases from V and 4 bases from J, with 10 bases between. CDR1 and CDR2 from the germline V gene are LNHDA and SQIVND (reference sequence). The CDR3 nucleotides are TGTGCCAGTAGTAAAGACGCGGGCACTGAAGCTTTCTTT. It translates to CASSKDAGTEAFF.

The chain recombines TRBV27 with TRBJ2-6; D gene unclear. From germline, CDR1 is MNHEY and CDR2 SMNVEV (reference sequence). V gave up 3 bases and J gave up 2 bases, with 2 bases separating them. The CDR3 is made up of 13 amino acids. The chain's CDR3 is CASSFAGANVLTF. The DNA of the CDR3 is TGTGCCAGCAGTTTCGCTGGGGCCAACGTCCTGACTTTC.